This TCR beta chain was recovered during a study of blood T cells in healthy people across ages. General study results and limits: The unsorted PBMCs prevented any conclusive comparison of naive versus antigen-experienced cells. Compared with aged donors, long-lived donors showed fewer expanded clones, suggesting selection.

Using a J-beta primer mix together with a sample-barcoded 5' primer, a second PCR was run for roughly 6 to 11 cycles. Each sample yielded at least 2.5 million CDR3-containing paired-end reads. MiXCR was run by TCRdb on the 5' RACE reads, yielding one entry per CDR3 protein. The sample yields roughly 500,000 distinct CDR3 sequences, approximately 30% seen once. This clonotype was seen more than once but under ten times. The antigen remains undetermined. CDR1 and CDR2 (germline): DFQATT, SNEGSKA (reference sequence). Trimming left V 1 base short and J 10 bases short, with 8 bases between. CDR3 length equals 11 residues. Healthy Caucasians from Russia aged about 6 to 100 served as donors.

This TCR came from a woman in her 70s in good health. What was sequenced was blood. This chain uses TRBV20-1 with TRBJ2-1; unclear D gene. CDR3: CSARGSHEQFF. DNA of the CDR3: TGCAGTGCTAGAGGATCGCACGAGCAGTTCTTC.